Following are 5 T cell receptor beta chains from one sample sequenced in a study of shared clonotypes between healthy human individuals. Assay: immunoSEQ multiplex PCR; the TCRdb copy retains only in-frame clones and omits some. The table has about 1.1 million clones, 70% to 80% seen once. The sequencing input was memory CD4+ T cells from PBMCs. Subset noted: CD45RA-negative fraction. These receptors all stem from a man younger than 35 in good health. Some clones in this sample may be carry-over from other donors' samples.

The chain joins TRBV9 to TRBJ2-1, with 9 bases fitting TRBD2. After removal of 0 bases from V and 7 bases from J, the junction contained 11 bases not matched to a gene. The germline V gene encodes CDR1 SGDLS and CDR2 YYNGEE. The CDR3 covers 17 residues. CDR3 loop: CASSVATEASGINEQFF. The CDR3 DNA follows: TGTGCCAGCAGCGTAGCTACTGAGGCTAGCGGGATAAATGAGCAGTTCTTC.

On this clone itself: Other nucleotide sequences from this sample produce the same CDR3. This chain links TRBV29-1 with TRBJ2-7; weak D call: TRBD1 (6 bases). Germline loops: CDR1 SQVTM, CDR2 ANQGSEA. Trimming removed 4 bases at V and 4 bases at J, with 8 bases between. This CDR3 has 11 amino acids. The CDR3 DNA sequence: TGCAGCGTTGTCAGGGGATACGAGCAGTACTTC. Its protein product is CSVVRGYEQYF.

The chain recombines TRBV18 with TRBJ2-2; D perhaps matches TRBD1 (5 bases). V was pared by 2 bases and J by 6 bases, with 7 bases between. Per germline, CDR1 KGHSH and CDR2 LQKENI. CDR3 size: 13 residues. This CDR3 reads CASSPSRAGELFF. The CDR3 region has the DNA TGTGCCAGCTCACCATCCAGGGCCGGGGAGCTGTTTTTT.

The chain employs TRBV10-3 and TRBJ1-2; possibly TRBD1 for D (6 bases). The CDR3 spans 15 residues. The V and J ends lost 3 bases and 1 base respectively, with 12 bases between them. Looked up from germline, CDR1 is ENHRY and CDR2 is SYGVKD. CDR3 bases: TGTGCCATCAGTGAAAGACAGGCCGTTAACTATGGCTACACCTTC. Translation: CAISERQAVNYGYTF.

The genes are TRBV7-9 and TRBJ2-5, with a weak D call TRBD2 (6 bases). Deletions cut 2 bases from V and 5 bases from J, with 18 bases between. This CDR3 has 16 amino acids. Germline V gives CDR1 SEHNR, CDR2 FQNEAQ (reference sequence). DNA of the CDR3: TGTGCCAGCAGCTTAAGGGGCGGAGGAGGGGCGGAGACCCAGTACTTC. This translates into CASSLRGGGGAETQYF.